These 28 T cell receptor beta chains share one sample of origin, sequenced in a study of blood T cell repertoires in COVID-19. Clones were read by immunoSEQ multiplex PCR, and TCRdb kept only the in-frame ones, dropping some. The sample carries 200,000 to 300,000 clones, roughly nine tenths recorded once. The specimen was peripheral blood. Receptors originate from a man in his sixties who had recovered from COVID-19.

The chain uses TRBV5-5 and TRBJ2-2; D gene unclear. Germline loops: CDR1 SGHKS, CDR2 YYEKEE (reference sequence). The CDR3 has 16 residues. V lost 0 bases and J 6 bases, leaving 15 bases between the germline ends. The CDR3 loop reads CASSLAQTPSAGELFF. In nucleotides, the CDR3 is TGTGCCAGCAGCTTGGCCCAGACTCCGAGCGCCGGGGAGCTGTTTTTT.

The chain carries TRBV9 and TRBJ2-3; 9 bases are shared with TRBD2. The CDR3 is made up of 13 amino acids. J gave up 5 bases and V 5 bases, and 3 bases lay outside the gene matches. Germline lookup yields CDR1 SGDLS and CDR2 YYNGEE. CDR3 bases: TGTGCCAGCAGAAGACTAGCGGAAGATACGCAGTATTTT. Translation gives CASRRLAEDTQYF.

This chain uses TRBV7-2 with TRBJ2-1; a weak D match, TRBD1 (6 bases). The CDR3 is 17 amino acids. Trimming stripped 1 base from V and 5 bases from J, with 18 bases between. The germline CDR1 and CDR2 sequences are SGHTA and FQGNSA. CDR3 protein: CASSLGGVGARNNEQFF. CDR3 DNA sequence: TGTGCCAGCAGCTTAGGGGGTGTGGGGGCACGGAACAATGAGCAGTTCTTC.

CDR3 DNA: TGTGCCAGCAGCTTACCCGGCAGGGGATTCACAGATACGCAGTATTTT. This gives the protein CASSLPGRGFTDTQYF. J is TRBJ2-3 and V is TRBV11-2; possible D gene TRBD1, 6 bases. V shed 2 bases and J shed 2 bases, with 14 bases lying between them. Germline CDR1 and CDR2: SGHAT and FQNNGV. This CDR3 has 16 amino acids. Full variable domain (outside the CDR3, taken from reference TRBV11-2 and TRBJ2-3): EAGVAQSPRYKIIEKRQSVAFWCNPISGHATLYWYQQILGQGPKLLIQFQNNGVVDDSQLPKDRFSAERLKGVDSTLKIQPAKLEDSAVYLCASSLPGRGFTDTQYFGPGTRLTVL.

In its sample, this clone was seen many times. This chain links TRBV10-3 with TRBJ1-2; D unclear. Trimming stripped 0 bases from V and 9 bases from J, with 8 bases between. CDR1 and CDR2 (germline): ENHRY, SYGVKD. This CDR3 has 12 residues. This CDR3 is CAISESVRSYTF. CDR3 nucleotide sequence: TGTGCCATCAGTGAGTCGGTCAGGAGCTACACCTTC.

The V gene is TRBV5-1, the J gene TRBJ1-1; the D is unclear. V lost 2 bases to trimming and J lost 7 bases, with 15 bases between them. The CDR3 totals 14 residues. Germline assignment: CDR1 SGHRS and CDR2 YFSETQ. CDR3 loop: CASSFDSFENEAFF. The CDR3 DNA reads as TGCGCCAGCAGCTTTGATTCATTCGAGAATGAAGCTTTCTTT.

This chain uses TRBV2 with TRBJ1-6, with D hard to call. Germline CDR1 and CDR2: SNHLY and FYNNEI. Trimming left V 6 bases short and J 8 bases short, with 11 bases between. The CDR3 contains 13 residues. As DNA, the CDR3 is TGTGCCAGCAGCTCGGGTCTCGATTCACCCCTCCACTTT. Translation gives CASSSGLDSPLHF.

This clone was counted a single time. The chain couples TRBV19 to TRBJ2-1; 7 nucleotides align to TRBD2. The ends lost 1 base at V and 2 bases at J; junction bases unmatched: 2. The CDR3 sequence is 15 residues long. Germline V CDR1 and CDR2: LNHDA, SQIVND (reference sequence). CDR3 bases: TGTGCCAGTAGTATAGGGCGGGAGACCTACAATGAGCAGTTCTTC. Protein product: CASSIGRETYNEQFF. Full variable domain (missing parts from reference TRBV19 and TRBJ2-1): DGGITQSPKYLFRKEGQNVTLSCEQNLNHDAMYWYRQDPGQGLRLIYYSQIVNDFQKGDIAEGYSVSREKKESFPLTVTSAQKNPTAFYLCASSIGRETYNEQFFGPGTRLTVL.

This clone was detected a few times. The gene calls are TRBV30 and TRBJ1-1, with TRBD1 as a possible D gene (5 bases). V lost 0 bases, J lost 5 bases, and 13 bases lay in between. Per germline, CDR1 GTSNPN and CDR2 SVGIG (reference sequence). The CDR3 contains 14 residues. In DNA form, the CDR3 reads TGTGCCTGGAGTGTAGGGGCAGGAGGGACTGAAGCTTTCTTT. It codes for CAWSVGAGGTEAFF. Based on the CDR3 plus reference TRBV30 and TRBJ1-1, the full variable domain is SQTIHQWPATLVQPVGSPLSLECTVEGTSNPNLYWYRQAAGRGLQLLFYSVGIGQISSEVPQNLSASRPQDRQFILSSKKLLLSDSGFYLCAWSVGAGGTEAFFGQGTRLTVV.

This clone is a singleton in its sample. The genes are TRBV7-2 and TRBJ2-1; 10 bases match TRBD2. The V and J ends lost 2 bases and 4 bases, in that order; junction bases with no gene match: 11. This CDR3 region has 18 residues. Looked up from germline, CDR1 is SGHTA and CDR2 is FQGNSA. CDR3 loop: CASSLSPSLAGAYNEQFF. The CDR3 region has the DNA TGTGCCAGCAGCTTAAGCCCCTCCCTAGCGGGGGCGTACAATGAGCAGTTCTTC.

In its sample, this clone was seen once. The chain combines TRBV5-1 with TRBJ1-2, with D maybe TRBD1 (5 bases). The germline V gene encodes CDR1 SGHRS and CDR2 YFSETQ. V was trimmed by 0 bases and J by 0 bases, leaving 6 bases between them. The CDR3 has 14 residues. CDR3 loop: CASSLGGTNYGYTF. DNA of the CDR3: TGCGCCAGCAGCTTGGGGGGCACTAACTATGGCTACACCTTC.

This chain connects TRBV3-1 (or the pseudogene TRBV3-2) to TRBJ2-7; 11 bases line up with TRBD2. The CDR3 is 16 amino acids. Trimming at V came to 1 base and at J to 6 bases, leaving 8 bases not matched to a gene. In germline, CDR1 is LGHDT, CDR2 YNNKEL (reference sequence). The CDR3 here is CASSQALAGGSTEQYF. In DNA form, the CDR3 reads TGTGCCAGCAGCCAAGCTCTAGCGGGGGGTTCGACCGAGCAGTACTTC.

The chain uses TRBV5-1 and TRBJ2-7; 8 nucleotides agree with TRBD2. The V gene end was trimmed by 1 base and the J gene end by 2 bases; junction bases not matched to a gene: 2. The CDR3 has 14 amino acids. CDR1 SGHRS and CDR2 YFSETQ come from the germline V gene. The CDR3 region has the DNA TGCGCCAGCAGCTTGATACTAGCGGCCTACGAGCAGTACTTC. This gives the protein CASSLILAAYEQYF.

The CDR3 sequence is CATSRDRRRGGYTF. CDR3 nucleotides: TGTGCCACCAGCAGAGATCGACGGAGAGGAGGCTACACCTTC. The chain uses TRBV15 and TRBJ1-2; D gene uncertain. Germline CDR1 is LNHNV and CDR2 is YYDKDF (reference sequence). V dropped 0 bases and J dropped 8 bases, with 13 bases sitting between them. The CDR3 runs 14 residues.

The V and J genes are TRBV19 and TRBJ1-4; tentative D call: TRBD1 (5 bases). Germline V CDR1 and CDR2: LNHDA, SQIVND (reference sequence). This CDR3 has 21 amino acids. With 4 bases removed from V and 0 bases from J, the gap between germline ends came to 27 bases. DNA of the CDR3: TGTGCCAGTAGTAAGTGGGGGGGAGCAGGCGGAACCTCCACAACTAATGAAAAACTGTTTTTT. As protein: CASSKWGGAGGTSTTNEKLFF.

V and J are TRBV6-2 or TRBV6-3 and TRBJ2-5, with TRBD2 identical over 8 bases. This CDR3 has 15 residues. Trimming took 2 bases from V and 3 from J; bases not matched to a gene: 5. CDR1 is MNHEY, CDR2 SVGEGT, per germline. The CDR3 spells CASSYVGGGKETQYF. DNA for the CDR3: TGTGCCAGCAGTTACGTGGGCGGGGGGAAAGAGACCCAGTACTTC.

V gene TRBV6-1 combines with J gene TRBJ1-5, with 9 bases matching TRBD1. J gave up 6 bases and V 2 bases, and 2 bases lay outside the gene matches. The CDR3 is 14 amino acids. Germline V gene sequence: CDR1 MNHNS, CDR2 SASEGT. The CDR3 spells CASSETGGGQPQHF. In DNA form, the CDR3 reads TGTGCCAGCAGTGAAACAGGGGGCGGTCAGCCCCAGCATTTT.

The chain carries TRBV6-1 and TRBJ1-5; D unclear. This CDR3 has 12 amino acids. Germline CDR1 is MNHNS and CDR2 is SASEGT. Between the trimmed V and J ends, which lost 0 bases and 10 bases, there was a span of 7 bases. DNA for the CDR3: TGTGCCAGCAGTGAAGCAGGCGGTCCCCAGCATTTT. Residues: CASSEAGGPQHF.

This clone was counted once. The rearrangement links TRBV19 to TRBJ2-3; no definite D call. The CDR3 consists of 14 residues. Germline V gene data show CDR1 as LNHDA and CDR2 as SQIVND (reference sequence). The V gene lost 1 base and the J gene lost 2 bases, with 7 bases spanning the gap. In DNA form, the CDR3 reads TGTGCCAGTAGTATAGGGGCCCCCACAGATACGCAGTATTTT. Its translation: CASSIGAPTDTQYF.

The chain recombines TRBV9 with TRBJ2-7; D may be TRBD2 (6 bases). Per germline, CDR1 SGDLS and CDR2 YYNGEE. The germline V and J ends were trimmed by 0 bases and 0 bases, with 10 bases remaining between them. The CDR3 loop spans 15 amino acids. The CDR3 loop reads CASSVGAGSSYEQYF. DNA for the CDR3: TGTGCCAGCAGCGTAGGTGCGGGGTCCTCCTACGAGCAGTACTTC.

The rearrangement links TRBV6-5 to TRBJ1-2; D is possibly TRBD1 (5 bases). The V gene's germline CDR1 is MNHEY and CDR2 SVGAGI. This CDR3 is built from 12 residues. The V end was cut by 7 bases, the J end by 8 bases, with 14 bases between. The CDR3, as DNA: TGTGCCAGCACCCGAGGTCCAGGGGGCTACACCTTC. Translated, it gives CASTRGPGGYTF.

V and J are TRBV4-1 and TRBJ1-1; no firm D call. V was trimmed by 3 bases and J by 1 base, leaving 12 bases between them. Germline V gene data show CDR1 as MGHRA and CDR2 as YSYEKL. This CDR3 has 15 amino acids. CDR3 sequence (DNA): TGCGCCAGCAGCCAGCCCAGAACCTCGAACACTGAAGCTTTCTTT. Protein product: CASSQPRTSNTEAFF.

The V gene is TRBV30, the J gene TRBJ2-1; 9 bases are a match to TRBD2. The germline gives CDR1 GTSNPN, CDR2 SVGIG (reference sequence). This CDR3 has 14 amino acids. The trim removed 3 bases at V and 10 bases at J, leaving 10 bases unmatched. For the CDR3, the DNA is TGTGCCTGGAGGCCTGGCGGGGGGGCCGTAGAGCAGTTCTTC. Translation: CAWRPGGGAVEQFF.

The chain has TRBV25-1 and TRBJ1-4; possible D gene TRBD1, 6 bases. Trimming left V 4 bases short and J 4 bases short, with 10 bases between. This CDR3 comprises 14 residues. From germline, CDR1 is MGHDK and CDR2 SYGVNS. The CDR3 here is CASSGQVFNEKLFF. The CDR3 nucleotides read TGTGCCAGCAGTGGACAGGTTTTTAATGAAAAACTGTTTTTT.

The gene calls are TRBV4-1 and TRBJ1-2; TRBD1 is a possible D gene (5 bases). The CDR3 runs to 13 residues. In germline, CDR1 is MGHRA, CDR2 YSYEKL. Trimming shortened V by 5 bases and J by 6 bases, and 13 bases separated the two germline ends. The CDR3 spells CASSMAQGDGYTF. CDR3 nucleotides: TGCGCCAGCAGCATGGCCCAGGGCGATGGCTACACCTTC.

The CDR3 region is CASPDRVSTDTQYF. The CDR3 nucleotides read TGTGCCAGCCCGGACAGGGTCAGCACAGATACGCAGTATTTT. V and J are TRBV2 and TRBJ2-3, with TRBD1 matching over 8 bases. The V segment lost 8 bases and the J segment 0 bases; nucleotides outside the gene matches: 4. The CDR3 contains 14 residues. Germline CDR1 reads SNHLY; CDR2 reads FYNNEI.

This clone was counted a single time. The chain has TRBV11-3 and TRBJ1-1; no firm D call. V was shortened by 5 bases and J by 0 bases, with 13 bases between the two germline ends. The CDR3 covers 15 residues. From germline, CDR1 is SGHNT and CDR2 YENEEA. The CDR3, as DNA: TGTGCCAGCAGCCATTACAGCCACATGAACACTGAAGCTTTCTTT. It yields the protein CASSHYSHMNTEAFF.

This clone occurred a few times. The chain recombines TRBV19 with TRBJ2-2, with D perhaps matching TRBD2 (5 bases). CDR1 is LNHDA, CDR2 SQIVND, per germline (reference sequence). There are 15 residues in the CDR3. The V gene lost 7 bases and the J gene lost 0 bases, with 12 bases spanning the gap. The CDR3 reads CASMRASSNTGELFF. The CDR3 DNA follows: TGTGCCAGTATGAGGGCTAGCTCGAACACCGGGGAGCTGTTTTTT.